This T cell receptor (beta chain) was sequenced in a study of blood T cell repertoires in COVID-19. This clone was observed a handful of times. V lost 0 bases and J lost 17, with 16 bases in between. The CDR3 length is 12 residues. The germline V gene has CDR1 GTSNPN and CDR2 SVGIG (reference sequence). Some clones are missing from TCRdb's copy, which holds only in-frame ones; the method was immunoSEQ multiplex PCR. In the table there are about 490,000 clones, 70% to 90% of which are singletons. This chain links TRBV30 with TRBJ1-4; D possibly corresponds to TRBD1 (6 bases). This clonotype originated in a human donor in a cohort sampled during active COVID-19. The specimen was peripheral blood. The CDR3 DNA follows: TGTGCCTGGAGTGTACCAAGGGGGAGTAGATTTTTT. This codes for CAWSVPRGSRFF.